Below, 21 T cell receptor beta chains from the same sample are listed, as sequenced in a study of T-cell memory formation after mild COVID-19. TCRdb reanalysed the 5' RACE reads using MiXCR and keeps one entry per CDR3 protein. The top ten clones hold around 8% of a sample with around 450,000 distinct CDR3 sequences, about 20% of them seen once. The sample taken for sequencing was PBMCs or a T cell subset sorted from them (not recorded which). These receptors were collected from an adult woman who had mild COVID-19 (a few samples of this study predate the infection). Cell type and time point are not known.

The chain recombines TRBV19 with TRBJ2-2; perhaps TRBD1 as D (5 bases). V was clipped by 3 bases and J by 5 bases, with 7 bases between them. The CDR3 runs 13 residues. Germline V gives CDR1 LNHDA, CDR2 SQIVND (reference sequence). As DNA, the CDR3 is TGTGCCAGTAGTATTCAGGGAACCGGGGAGCTGTTTTTT. It specifies CASSIQGTGELFF.

This chain joins TRBV20-1 and TRBJ1-1; D perhaps matches TRBD1 (6 bases). This CDR3 has 13 amino acids. V was shortened by 6 bases and J by 4 bases, with 15 bases between the two germline ends. Germline values: CDR1 DFQATT, CDR2 SNEGSKA (reference sequence). The DNA of the CDR3 is TGCAGTGCAGCCCAGGGGCGGAGCACTGAAGCTTTCTTT. Amino acids: CSAAQGRSTEAFF.

This clonotype turned up a few times. The chain links TRBV3-1 to TRBJ1-4, with D possibly being TRBD1 (6 bases). Looked up from germline, CDR1 is LGHDT and CDR2 is YNNKEL (reference sequence). The CDR3 sequence is 15 residues long. The V and J ends lost 3 bases and 5 bases respectively, with 13 bases between them. CDR3 DNA sequence: TGTGCCAGCAGCCAGCGGGGGGCAGGGAATGAAAAACTGTTTTTT. Translating gives CASSQRGAGNEKLFF.

This clonotype has more than one count but fewer than ten. V and J are TRBV4-3 and TRBJ2-2, with D perhaps matching TRBD1 or TRBD2 (7 bases each). Trimming stripped 0 bases from V and 7 bases from J, with 15 bases between. This CDR3 comprises 16 residues. Germline CDR1 LGHNA, CDR2 YSLEER. The CDR3 sequence: CASSQDRGGFNGELFF. The CDR3 DNA is TGCGCCAGCAGCCAAGACAGGGGGGGGTTCAACGGGGAGCTGTTTTTT.

The chain uses TRBV9 and TRBJ2-1; the match to TRBD2 covers 12 bases. Trimming at V came to 7 bases and at J to 3 bases, leaving 8 bases not matched to a gene. Germline V gives CDR1 SGDLS, CDR2 YYNGEE. This CDR3 spans 16 amino acids. The CDR3 DNA follows: TGTGCCAGCGGGCTAGCGGGAGGGAGAGGCTACAATGAGCAGTTCTTC. Residues: CASGLAGGRGYNEQFF.

This clonotype was counted a few times. The rearrangement links TRBV29-1 to TRBJ1-2; D may be TRBD1 (5 bases). Per germline, CDR1 SQVTM and CDR2 ANQGSEA. The V end lost 3 bases, the J end lost 4 bases, and 6 bases lay between the germline ends. There are 11 residues in the CDR3. Here the CDR3 DNA reads TGCAGCGTTGAGAGGGGCTATGGCTACACCTTC. It codes for CSVERGYGYTF.

The chain is built from TRBV7-2 and TRBJ2-5, with 12 bases aligning to TRBD2. After removal of 6 bases from V and 2 bases from J, the junction contained 7 bases not matched to a gene. The CDR3 loop spans 16 amino acids. CDR1 and CDR2 (germline): SGHTA, FQGNSA. CDR3 protein: CASRPVGTSGQETQYF. CDR3 coding DNA: TGTGCCAGCAGGCCCGTCGGGACTAGCGGGCAAGAGACCCAGTACTTC.

This clonotype was detected a few times. The V gene is TRBV29-1, the J gene TRBJ2-7; TRBD1 matches at 8 bases. This CDR3 comprises 15 residues. CDR1 and CDR2 (germline): SQVTM, ANQGSEA. The V and J ends lost 1 base and 2 bases, in that order; junction bases with no gene match: 7. The CDR3 DNA is TGCAGCGTTGAAGGGACAGGGACAACTACCTACGAGCAGTACTTC. Translation: CSVEGTGTTTYEQYF.

This clonotype was found a few times. The genes are TRBV7-6 and TRBJ2-7; possibly TRBD2 for D (5 bases). The length of the CDR3 is 13 residues. V gave up 5 bases and J gave up 7 bases, with 15 bases separating them. Germline CDR1 reads SGHVS; CDR2 reads FNYEAQ. The CDR3 protein is CASSPRGLTEQYF. CDR3 nucleotide sequence: TGTGCCAGCAGCCCCCGAGGACTCACTGAGCAGTACTTC. Supplemented by reference TRBV7-6 and TRBJ2-7, the full variable domain reads GAGVSQSPRYKVTKRGQDVALRCDPISGHVSLYWYRQALGQGPEFLTYFNYEAQQDKSGLPNDRFSAERPEGSISTLTIQRTEQRDSAMYRCASSPRGLTEQYFGPGTRLTVT.

The V call is TRBV27, the J call TRBJ1-2, with D unclear. Germline V gene lookup returns CDR1 MNHEY and CDR2 SMNVEV (reference sequence). The CDR3 extends over 15 amino acids. Trimming stripped 6 bases from V and 3 bases from J, with 17 bases between. The CDR3 nucleotides are TGTGCCAGCAGCCAAACTCCCCCGGGCCACTATGGCTACACCTTC. As protein: CASSQTPPGHYGYTF.

This clonotype has only a few counts. The V and J genes are TRBV7-9 and TRBJ2-2; 7 bases are shared with TRBD2. CDR1 is SEHNR and CDR2 is FQNEAQ in the germline V gene (reference sequence). The ends lost 5 bases at V and 3 bases at J; junction bases unmatched: 6. There are 15 residues in the CDR3. The DNA for the CDR3 is TGTGCCAGCAGCCATCCGGGACTATACACCGGGGAGCTGTTTTTT. Translation gives CASSHPGLYTGELFF.

The table lists this clonotype with a few counts. The chain couples TRBV5-1 to TRBJ2-2; TRBD1 matches at 9 bases. The J segment lost 5 bases and the V segment lost 7 bases, leaving 6 bases of the junction unmatched. The CDR3 runs to 14 residues. Per the germline V gene, CDR1 is SGHRS and CDR2 is YFSETQ. The CDR3 protein is CASGWDRATGELFF. The CDR3 DNA is TGCGCCAGCGGATGGGACAGGGCGACCGGGGAGCTGTTTTTT. The full variable domain, in which reference TRBV5-1 and TRBJ2-2 provide the parts outside the CDR3, is KAGVTQTPRYLIKTRGQQVTLSCSPISGHRSVSWYQQTPGQGLQFLFEYFSETQRNKGNFPGRFSGRQFSNSRSEMNVSTLELGDSALYLCASGWDRATGELFFGEGSRLTVL.

For the CDR3, the DNA is TGCAGTGCTTCCCCCGCGGAGGGGGGGCACGGGGATACGCAGTATTTT. Residues: CSASPAEGGHGDTQYF. The chain uses TRBV20-1 and TRBJ2-3, with TRBD2 as a possible D gene (7 bases). The germline V and J ends were trimmed by 5 bases and 6 bases, with 24 bases remaining between them. Germline V gene data show CDR1 as DFQATT and CDR2 as SNEGSKA (reference sequence). The CDR3 covers 16 residues.

This clonotype came up a few times. The V call is TRBV5-1, the J call TRBJ2-7, with a possible D match to TRBD2 (6 bases). Germline V gene lookup returns CDR1 SGHRS and CDR2 YFSETQ. Trimming cost V 0 bases and J 3 bases, with 16 bases left between them. CDR3 length equals 16 residues. DNA for the CDR3: TGCGCCAGCAGCTTGGCCGGAGGGGCAGCGAGCTACGAGCAGTACTTC. This translates into CASSLAGGAASYEQYF.

This clonotype was seen a handful of times. V usage is TRBV11-2 and J usage is TRBJ2-4; a weak D match, TRBD2 (5 bases). Trimming pared 2 bases from V and 9 bases from J, leaving 17 bases between. Germline V CDR1 and CDR2: SGHAT, FQNNGV. There are 15 residues in the CDR3. The CDR3 coding sequence is TGTGCCAGCAGCTTATTGTACGGACCCGGAGGCATTCAGTACTTC. The encoded protein is CASSLLYGPGGIQYF.

This clonotype was counted a few times. The junction and the germline gene differ at one end; a read error may be behind it. This chain links TRBV12-3 or TRBV12-4 with TRBJ1-1; D is ambiguous. The length of the CDR3 is 13 residues. The CDR3 sequence: CASSLAPTTEAFF. Here the CDR3 DNA reads TGTGCCAGCAGTCTAGCCCCGACCACTGAAGCTTTCTTT.

This clonotype has more than one count but fewer than ten. CDR3 bases: TGTGCCAGTACCCGGGACAGCTCTTCATCTAACTATGGCTACACCTTC. The encoded protein is CASTRDSSSSNYGYTF. This chain connects TRBV7-9 to TRBJ1-2; 7 nucleotides match TRBD1. The CDR3 covers 16 residues. The germline V gene encodes CDR1 SEHNR and CDR2 FQNEAQ (reference sequence). With 9 bases clipped from V and 0 bases from J, the junction kept 13 bases outside the gene matches. Full variable domain (rest looked up from reference TRBV7-9 and TRBJ1-2): DTGVSQNPRHKITKRGQNVTFRCDPISEHNRLYWYRQTLGQGPEFLTYFQNEAQLEKSRLLSDRFSAERPKGSFSTLEIQRTEQGDSAMYLCASTRDSSSSNYGYTFGSGTRLTVV.

V and J are TRBV7-2 and TRBJ1-1; TRBD1 aligns across 12 bases. Germline assignment: CDR1 SGHTA and CDR2 FQGNSA. The CDR3 extends over 13 amino acids. With 11 bases clipped from V and 7 bases from J, the junction kept 8 bases outside the gene matches. The DNA for the CDR3 is TGTGCCTTGTCGGGGACAGGGGGCCTTGAAGCTTTCTTT. Translation gives CALSGTGGLEAFF.

This clonotype was detected a few times. The chain's CDR3 is CATRGQGATYNSPLHF. The CDR3 DNA reads TGTGCCACCCGCGGACAGGGGGCCACCTATAATTCACCCCTCCACTTT. The gene calls are TRBV10-3 and TRBJ1-6; 11 nucleotides line up with TRBD1. Germline-derived CDR1 and CDR2 are ENHRY and SYGVKD. The CDR3 spans 16 residues. V dropped 10 bases and J dropped 2; count of bases not matched to a gene: 7.

This clonotype was seen a few times. The rearrangement uses TRBV7-9 and TRBJ1-1; weak D call: TRBD1 (6 bases). Between the trimmed V and J ends, which lost 6 bases and 6 bases, there was a span of 20 bases. The CDR3 has 15 amino acids. The V gene's germline CDR1 is SEHNR and CDR2 FQNEAQ (reference sequence). The CDR3, as DNA: TGTGCCAGCAGTCCGAGAGGGGGGCATGAGTCTGAAGCTTTCTTT. This translates into CASSPRGGHESEAFF.

This clonotype was detected a few times. The rearrangement joins TRBV20-1 to TRBJ1-5, with D unclear. Per germline, CDR1 DFQATT and CDR2 SNEGSKA (reference sequence). This CDR3 has 14 residues. V was pared by 0 bases and J by 0 bases, with 6 bases between. CDR3 residues: CSAREGPSNQPQHF. The CDR3 DNA reads as TGCAGTGCTAGAGAGGGTCCTAGCAATCAGCCCCAGCATTTT.